This entry lists 16 T cell receptor beta chains sequenced from one sample in a study of long-term antiretroviral therapy in people with HIV. Investigators performed immunoSEQ version v3.0 at survey level. Sequencing used immunoSEQ multiplex PCR; TCRdb keeps in-frame clones, though not all of them. The table lists 15,000 or so clones, under 85% of them singletons. Sequencing was performed on unsorted PBMCs, taken more than 3.1 years after starting antiretroviral therapy. These receptors originate from a woman aged 40 to 50 with HIV.

The CDR3 DNA follows: TGCGCCAGCAGCCAAGATGGGACACGGAAAGAGACCCAGTACTTC. This translates into CASSQDGTRKETQYF. The chain recombines TRBV4-1 with TRBJ2-5; a possible D gene is TRBD1 (6 bases). The CDR3 consists of 15 residues. Trimming removed 0 bases at V and 3 bases at J, with 11 bases between. Germline V gives CDR1 MGHRA, CDR2 YSYEKL.

The rearrangement joins TRBV7-9 to TRBJ2-7; weak D call: TRBD1 (6 bases). CDR1 is SEHNR and CDR2 is FQNEAQ in the germline V gene (reference sequence). Trimming removed 0 bases from V and 1 base from J, with 13 bases in between. This CDR3 has 16 residues. CDR3 protein: CASSLATFQGSYEQYF. DNA for the CDR3: TGTGCCAGCAGCTTAGCGACGTTTCAGGGGTCCTACGAGCAGTACTTC.

The J gene is TRBJ1-1, the V gene TRBV2; 7 nucleotides align to TRBD1. J was trimmed by 8 bases and V by 6 bases; bases with no gene match: 12. The CDR3 runs to 14 residues. Germline values: CDR1 SNHLY, CDR2 FYNNEI. CDR3 sequence reads: CASRGTVQNKEAFF. As DNA, the CDR3 is TGTGCCAGCAGAGGGACAGTTCAGAACAAGGAAGCTTTCTTT.

The V call is TRBV7-9, the J call TRBJ1-1; 8 bases agree with TRBD1. With 2 bases clipped from V and 8 bases from J, the junction kept 1 base outside the gene matches. The CDR3 length is 12 residues. Germline V gene lookup returns CDR1 SEHNR and CDR2 FQNEAQ (reference sequence). CDR3 residues: CASSLRDREAFF. The CDR3, as DNA: TGTGCCAGCAGCTTAAGGGACAGGGAAGCTTTCTTT.

The rearrangement uses TRBV7-9 and TRBJ1-3; D is undetermined. V dropped 6 bases and J dropped 4 bases, with 19 bases sitting between them. Germline V gene data show CDR1 as SEHNR and CDR2 as FQNEAQ (reference sequence). This CDR3 comprises 16 residues. Here the CDR3 reads CASSHLFNPAGNTIYF. The CDR3 DNA is TGTGCCAGCAGTCATCTATTCAATCCGGCCGGAAACACCATATATTTT.

This clone has only a few counts. The rearrangement links TRBV29-1 to TRBJ2-2; D assignment may be TRBD1 or TRBD2 (6 bases each). Trimming pared 6 bases from V and 6 bases from J, leaving 17 bases between. The CDR3 totals 14 residues. CDR1 and CDR2 (germline): SQVTM, ANQGSEA. In nucleotides, the CDR3 is TGCAGCGTCTCGTCGGGGGCGATAGCCGGGGAGCTGTTTTTT. Translating it yields CSVSSGAIAGELFF.

This sequence joins TRBV10-3 and TRBJ2-3; D unresolved. This CDR3 spans 15 amino acids. The V gene's germline CDR1 is ENHRY and CDR2 SYGVKD. V was trimmed by 3 bases and J by 3 bases, leaving 13 bases between them. CDR3 sequence reads: CAISDSGQGTDTQYF. Here the CDR3 DNA reads TGTGCCATCAGTGACTCCGGGCAAGGGACAGATACGCAGTATTTT.

This clone has just one count. The chain links TRBV30 to TRBJ2-1, with D uncertain. The germline V and J ends were trimmed by 2 bases and 2 bases, with 16 bases remaining between them. CDR1 is GTSNPN and CDR2 is SVGIG in the germline V gene (reference sequence). This CDR3 contains 16 residues. The CDR3 nucleotides read TGTGCCTGGAGTTTAGGTGACATACTAACCTACAATGAGCAGTTCTTC. It encodes CAWSLGDILTYNEQFF.

The V and J genes are TRBV18 and TRBJ1-3; D might be TRBD1 (5 bases). Trimming shortened V by 3 bases and J by 0 bases, and 9 bases separated the two germline ends. The CDR3 consists of 15 residues. Germline values: CDR1 KGHSH, CDR2 LQKENI. The CDR3 coding sequence is TGTGCCAGCTCACCCGACGGGACCTCTGGAAACACCATATATTTT. Translation gives CASSPDGTSGNTIYF.

The chain employs TRBV19 and TRBJ1-5, with TRBD1 as a possible D gene (6 bases). V was shortened by 7 bases and J by 2 bases, with 24 bases between the two germline ends. This CDR3 spans 18 amino acids. Germline CDR1 reads LNHDA; CDR2 reads SQIVND (reference sequence). Here the CDR3 reads CASTPRTVRIGGNQPQHF. For the CDR3, the DNA is TGTGCCAGTACCCCCCGGACAGTTCGTATAGGCGGCAATCAGCCCCAGCATTTT.

The chain uses TRBV6-6 and TRBJ2-3, with no clear D. This CDR3 has 16 amino acids. Germline V gives CDR1 MNHNY, CDR2 SVGAGI (reference sequence). Trimming removed 0 bases from V and 7 bases from J, with 17 bases in between. The chain's CDR3 is CASSYSARYTGNTQYF. For the CDR3, the DNA is TGTGCCAGCAGTTACTCCGCTAGATATACCGGAAATACGCAGTATTTT.

The V gene is TRBV7-9, the J gene TRBJ1-1, with D possibly TRBD1 on 5 matching bases. The germline CDR1 and CDR2 sequences are SEHNR and FQNEAQ (reference sequence). The CDR3 has 14 residues. V lost 1 base and J 2 bases, leaving 8 bases between the germline ends. CDR3 nucleotides: TGTGCCAGCAGCTTAGACAGGATCAACACTGAAGCTTTCTTT. It is translated as CASSLDRINTEAFF.

V usage is TRBV5-4 and J usage is TRBJ2-3; TRBD1 or TRBD2 may be the D gene (6 bases each). The CDR3 length is 14 residues. V lost 0 bases, J lost 5 bases, and 10 bases lay in between. Germline V CDR1 and CDR2: SGHNT, YYREEE (reference sequence). The CDR3 loop reads CASSLEQGGDTQYF. CDR3 bases: TGTGCCAGCAGCTTGGAACAGGGAGGAGATACGCAGTATTTT.

This clone was detected once. The gene calls are TRBV7-2 and TRBJ1-6, with D uncertain. Germline values: CDR1 SGHTA, CDR2 FQGNSA. The CDR3 totals 16 residues. V gave up 2 bases and J gave up 6 bases, with 14 bases separating them. CDR3 coding DNA: TGTGCCAGCAGCTTAAGGTCCAGCGGGAGTAATTCACCCCTCCACTTT. It codes for CASSLRSSGSNSPLHF.

This clone was seen a single time. The V gene is TRBV6-6, the J gene TRBJ1-1, with D perhaps TRBD1 (6 bases). The CDR3 consists of 16 residues. CDR1 MNHNY and CDR2 SVGAGI come from the germline V gene (reference sequence). V was trimmed by 6 bases and J by 7 bases, leaving 24 bases between them. This CDR3 reads CASSGRGHGGGFEAFF. The CDR3 DNA follows: TGTGCCAGCAGCGGCAGGGGACATGGGGGCGGTTTTGAAGCTTTCTTT.

The V call is TRBV30, the J call TRBJ1-6; D is possibly TRBD1 (5 bases). CDR3 length equals 15 residues. V was cut by 2 bases and J by 1 base, with 9 bases left in between. Germline assignment: CDR1 GTSNPN and CDR2 SVGIG (reference sequence). CDR3 coding DNA: TGTGCCTGGAGTACGGGGGGTTCCTATAATTCACCCCTCCACTTT. Translation gives CAWSTGGSYNSPLHF. Full variable domain (missing parts from reference TRBV30 and TRBJ1-6): SQTIHQWPATLVQPVGSPLSLECTVEGTSNPNLYWYRQAAGRGLQLLFYSVGIGQISSEVPQNLSASRPQDRQFILSSKKLLLSDSGFYLCAWSTGGSYNSPLHFGNGTRLTVT.